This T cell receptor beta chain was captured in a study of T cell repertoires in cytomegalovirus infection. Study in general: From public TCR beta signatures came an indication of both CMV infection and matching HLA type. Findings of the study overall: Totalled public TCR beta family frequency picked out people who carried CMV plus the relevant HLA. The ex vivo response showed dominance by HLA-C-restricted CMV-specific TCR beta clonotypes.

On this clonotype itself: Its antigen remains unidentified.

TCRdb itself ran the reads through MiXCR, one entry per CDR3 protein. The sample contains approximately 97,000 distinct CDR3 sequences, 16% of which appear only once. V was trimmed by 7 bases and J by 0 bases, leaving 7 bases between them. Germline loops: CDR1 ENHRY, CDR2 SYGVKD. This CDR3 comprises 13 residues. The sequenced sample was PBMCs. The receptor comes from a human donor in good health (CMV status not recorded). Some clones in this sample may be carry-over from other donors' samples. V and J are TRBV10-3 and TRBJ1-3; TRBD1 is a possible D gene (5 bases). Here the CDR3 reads CAITGTSGNTIYF. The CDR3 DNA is TGTGCCATCACCGGGACCTCTGGAAACACCATATATTTT.